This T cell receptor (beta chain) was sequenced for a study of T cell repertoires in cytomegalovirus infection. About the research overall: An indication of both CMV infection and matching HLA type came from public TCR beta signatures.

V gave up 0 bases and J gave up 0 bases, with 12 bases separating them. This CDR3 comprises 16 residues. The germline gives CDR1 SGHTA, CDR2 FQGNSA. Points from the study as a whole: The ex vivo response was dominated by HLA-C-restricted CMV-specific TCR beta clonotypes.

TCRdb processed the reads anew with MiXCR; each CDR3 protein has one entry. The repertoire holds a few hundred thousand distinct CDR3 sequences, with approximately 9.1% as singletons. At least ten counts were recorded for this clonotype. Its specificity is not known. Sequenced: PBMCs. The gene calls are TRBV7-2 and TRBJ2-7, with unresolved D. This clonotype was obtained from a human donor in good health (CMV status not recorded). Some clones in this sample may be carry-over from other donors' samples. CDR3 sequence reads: CASSLAPLAASYEQYF. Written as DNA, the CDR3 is TGTGCCAGCAGCTTAGCCCCCCTTGCGGCCTCCTACGAGCAGTACTTC.